This T cell receptor beta chain is drawn from a study of regulatory T cells in long-lasting Graves disease. CDR3 size: 13 residues. V dropped 6 bases and J dropped 5; count of bases not matched to a gene: 6. Germline CDR1 reads SEHNR; CDR2 reads FQNEAQ (reference sequence). Time point of the sample: newly diagnosed GD, antithyroid drugs for less than 3 months. RNA from PBMCs was the source of the TCR library. Arm-PCR of CDR3 regions and iRepertoire HTBI primers were used to build TCR beta libraries. MiXCR, run by TCRdb on the multiplex PCR reads, gives a single entry per CDR3 protein. The table records about 620,000 distinct CDR3 sequences, under 20% of them present only once. Ten or more counts support this clonotype. The sample was also reused in another study, on T cells in Graves' hyperthyroidism and ophthalmopathy.

The material sequenced was peripheral blood mononuclear cells (PBMCs), taken at new diagnosis, from a patient treated with antithyroid drugs. The chain carries TRBV7-9 and TRBJ1-2, with TRBD1 matching over 7 bases. The sequence was obtained from a woman between 25 and 40 years old with Graves disease. The CDR3 DNA reads as TGTGCCAGCAGTCCGGGACAGATTTATGGCTACACCTTC. As protein: CASSPGQIYGYTF.